Listed below are T cell receptor beta chains from one sample, sequenced in a study of cytomegalovirus exposure and HLA in healthy donors. Repertoires were generated with immunoSEQ multiplex PCR, while TCRdb's copy carries only in-frame clones and drops some. Recorded for this sample: some 130,000 clones. What was sequenced was PBMCs. These receptors were obtained from a man between 18 and 35 years old in good health and CMV-seronegative. Both conserved end residues are part of each CDR3. A D gene is named only where the DNA matches it firmly.

>TRBV28|TRBJ2-1|TRBD2
CASSLYPSGGGQVF
TGTGCCAGCAGTTTATATCCTAGCGGGGGCGGTCAGGTCTTC
>TRBV6-6|TRBJ1-1|NA
CASTQNTEAFF
TGTGCCAGCACCCAGAACACTGAAGCTTTCTTT
>TRBV19|TRBJ2-3|TRBD1
CASSIDRQGASTDTQYF
TGTGCCAGTAGTATAGACCGACAGGGGGCAAGCACAGATACGCAGTATTTT
>TRBV5-1|TRBJ2-7|NA
CASSLVGGLGSYEQYF
TGCGCCAGCAGCTTGGTGGGGGGGCTCGGCTCCTACGAGCAGTACTTC
>TRBV30|TRBJ1-1|TRBD1
CAWTGGSAEAFF
TGTGCCTGGACAGGGGGTAGCGCTGAAGCTTTCTTT
>TRBV28|TRBJ1-5|NA
CASTSEGVRNQPQHF
TGTGCCAGCACCTCCGAGGGGGTTCGAAATCAGCCCCAGCATTTT
>TRBV9|TRBJ1-4|NA
CASSVEGGSEKLFF
TGTGCCAGCAGCGTAGAGGGGGGGAGTGAAAAACTGTTTTTT
>TRBV5-1|TRBJ1-5|NA
CASSLAGGPYQPQHF
TGCGCCAGCAGCTTGGCCGGAGGACCTTATCAGCCCCAGCATTTT
>TRBV7-2|TRBJ1-2|NA
CASSSYPSGVYGYTF
TGTGCCAGCAGCTCCTATCCATCAGGGGTCTATGGCTACACCTTC
>TRBV4-3|TRBJ2-1|TRBD1
CASSQDLGTGTNEQFF
TGCGCCAGCAGCCAAGATCTTGGGACAGGGACAAATGAGCAGTTCTTC
>TRBV5-6|TRBJ1-4|TRBD1
CASSLGQGVEKLFF
TGTGCCAGCAGCTTGGGACAGGGCGTTGAAAAACTGTTTTTT
>TRBV11-3|TRBJ2-7|TRBD1
CASSLEGQSYEQYF
TGTGCCAGCAGCTTAGAGGGACAGTCCTACGAGCAGTACTTC
>TRBV6-1|TRBJ1-2|TRBD1
CASRVGQGLYGYTF
TGTGCCAGCAGAGTTGGACAGGGCCTTTATGGCTACACCTTC
>TRBV5-6|TRBJ1-1|NA
CASSYSGHHTEAFF
TGTGCCAGCAGTTACTCGGGTCACCACACTGAAGCTTTCTTT
>TRBV7-3|TRBJ2-7|NA
CASSPGHLSSYEQYF
TGTGCCAGCAGCCCGGGACACCTAAGCTCCTACGAGCAGTACTTC
>TRBV7-8|TRBJ1-5|TRBD1
CASSLAPWQGVTGQPQHF
TGTGCCAGCAGCTTAGCCCCTTGGCAGGGGGTTACGGGGCAGCCCCAGCATTTT
>TRBV28|TRBJ2-5|TRBD2
CASSKSLAGQETQYF
TGTGCCAGCAGTAAATCGTTAGCGGGGCAAGAGACCCAGTACTTC
>TRBV27|TRBJ2-3|NA
CASISEKKPAETSTDTQYF
TGTGCCAGCATATCAGAAAAAAAGCCGGCTGAGACTAGCACAGATACGCAGTATTTT
>TRBV2|TRBJ2-2|NA
CASRGTFTGELFF
TGTGCCAGCAGGGGGACTTTTACCGGGGAGCTGTTTTTT
>TRBV5-5|TRBJ1-1|TRBD1
CASSSNHDRGQEAFF
TGTGCCAGCAGCTCCAACCATGACAGGGGGCAGGAAGCTTTCTTT
>TRBV7-2|TRBJ2-1|NA
CASSRGGNEQFF
TGTGCCAGCAGCCGAGGGGGCAATGAGCAGTTCTTC
>TRBV29-1|TRBJ1-1|NA
CSVARLRASPEAFF
TGCAGCGTTGCCCGCCTGAGGGCGTCCCCTGAAGCTTTCTTT
>TRBV7-8|TRBJ1-1|NA
CASSLAPGSTTEAFF
TGTGCCAGCAGCTTAGCGCCAGGGTCAACAACTGAAGCTTTCTTT
>TRBV29-1|TRBJ1-6|NA
CSAKVTGNSPLHF
TGCAGCGCTAAGGTGACGGGTAATTCACCCCTCCACTTT
>TRBV5-4|TRBJ2-7|TRBD2
CASSLGLANYEQYF
TGTGCCAGCAGCTTGGGACTAGCGAACTACGAGCAGTACTTC
>TRBV7-3|TRBJ1-5|NA
CASSLGLSQPQHF
TGTGCCAGCAGCTTAGGACTAAGTCAGCCCCAGCATTTT
>TRBV11-3|TRBJ2-7|NA
CASSPALTYEQYF
TGTGCCAGCAGCCCCGCCCTAACCTACGAGCAGTACTTC
>TRBV5-1|TRBJ1-1|TRBD1
CASSLVAGGLQNAEAFF
TGCGCCAGCAGCTTGGTGGCAGGGGGACTTCAGAACGCCGAAGCTTTCTTT
>TRBV9|TRBJ2-1|NA
CASSGETQESFF
TGTGCCAGCAGCGGAGAAACTCAGGAAAGTTTCTTC
>TRBV28|TRBJ1-2|NA
CASLKGVALDYGYTF
TGTGCCAGCTTAAAGGGAGTGGCTTTAGACTATGGCTACACCTTC
>TRBV9|TRBJ2-3|TRBD2
CASSVSLAGVSTDTQYF
TGTGCCAGCAGCGTGAGTCTAGCGGGAGTTAGCACAGATACGCAGTATTTT
>TRBV6-1|TRBJ2-7|NA
CASSDHYEQYF
TGTGCCAGCAGTGACCACTACGAGCAGTACTTC
>TRBV30|TRBJ1-1|NA
CALGQGGEAFF
TGTGCTCTCGGGCAGGGTGGTGAAGCTTTCTTT
>TRBV11-3|TRBJ2-1|NA
CASTESSYNEQFF
TGTGCCAGCACCGAGAGCTCCTACAATGAGCAGTTCTTC
>TRBV6-5|TRBJ1-4|TRBD1
CASSFSTGGAREKLFF
TGTGCCAGCAGTTTTTCAACAGGGGGCGCACGGGAAAAACTGTTTTTT
>TRBV28|TRBJ1-2|TRBD1
CASSSGQGNYGYTF
TGTGCCAGCAGTTCCGGACAGGGGAACTATGGCTACACCTTC
>TRBV5-1|TRBJ1-4|TRBD1
CASRAGGPPNEKLFF
TGCGCCAGCAGGGCAGGGGGCCCACCAAATGAAAAACTGTTTTTT